The following is a TCR beta chain sequence with its context. This clone has more than one count but fewer than ten. Its recognized antigen is unknown. The input lacks base qualities; no much larger clone sits a single base away. Inclusive of the bounding cysteine and phenylalanine, the CDR3 is 13 residues long. Just CDR3 DNA is preserved here, 39 bases in frame from base 1. A distance of 11 bases separates the germline ends of V and J, which lose 2 bases and 9 bases respectively. From the germline V gene (reference sequence), CDR1 is MNHEY and CDR2 is SMNVEV. This sample was included in a study of T cells in tumors after PD-1 blockade (dated by TCRdb to the late 2010s). Regarding the research as a whole: Exclusion criteria were prior checkpoint blockade, use of systemic immunosuppressants, or recent radiotherapy or other anti-cancer therapy within 4 weeks. Pembrolizumab 200 mg every 3 weeks or cemiplimab 350 mg every 2 weeks was administered to patients. A subset of patients also received ongoing daily vismodegib 150 mg during anti-PD-1 treatment. On average, tumor samples yielded more than 20,000 TCR templates (range about 554-100,000) and under 7,000 unique clonotypes, around 19-fold deeper than single-cell TCR sequencing. The study performed paired single-cell RNA and TCR sequencing on site-matched tumors from BCC or SCC patients before and after anti-PD-1 therapy. RECIST version 1.1 was the standard used to evaluate clinical response.

Explained via the paper, the time point label denotes: after anti-PD-1 therapy. Site-matched tumor biopsies were taken from the same primary tumor before and after PD-1 blockade. For bulk TCRbeta sequencing, genomic DNA was extracted from tumor biopsies or peripheral blood, and input amounts ranged from roughly 600 ng to 6,500 ng. To detect rare clonotypes with greater sensitivity than single-cell TCR sequencing, bulk TCRbeta sequencing was done on the leftover biopsy material. Every patient had histologically proven advanced or metastatic basal or squamous cell carcinoma and was a poor candidate for surgical resection. Of the 11 patients making up the basal cell carcinoma cohort, roughly 8 underwent bulk tumor TCR sequencing. Fresh biopsies came from the site of the primary tumor, and part of the tissue was kept in RNAlater for exome and bulk TCR sequencing. The immunoSEQ platform was used for deep TCRbeta sequencing. The study's own analysis went as follows. For further analysis, only productive rearrangements were exported out of the immunoSEQ Analyzer. A two-sided binomial test with a Bonferroni-corrected P below 0.01 was used to identify clones that significantly expanded or contracted between timepoints. T cell phenotypes were assigned to bulk TCRbeta clonotypes by matching to single-cell RNA+TCR-seq clones sharing the same TCRbeta sequence. Using bulk TCR sequencing data, clone enrichment in tumor was calculated by dividing a clone's tumor frequency by the same clone's PBMC frequency. TCRs were grouped by GLIPH into specificity groups, defined as clusters of distinct TCRs likely recognizing common antigens via shared CDR3 motifs. Here the immuneACCESS table is served through TCRdb, limited to in-frame sequences with V and J called. Missing clones are a known gap in these copies; in checked studies unresolved V genes cover under half, and the rest lacks a known reason. V, J and clone size reflect that table, while D and trimming were determined from the DNA. Present in this sample are about 600 clones, under 80% of which were seen just once. About 28% of the sample is in the top ten clones.

Here is what the overall study found, with its caveats: Clonal replacement was observed only between pre- and post-treatment samples and not between two pre-treatment samples, a pattern that was regarded as arguing against biopsy timing or location artifacts. Exhausted CD8+ clones expanded after therapy were mostly novel clonotypes undetected pre-treatment, suggesting clonal replacement rather than reinvigoration of pre-existing clones. The source of novel T cell clones was not identified and could include lymphoid organs or rare unexpanded clones within the tumor or its periphery. Roughly 41% of the TCR clonotypes from tumors also showed up in blood, and some novel exhausted tumor clones were present in pre-treatment blood, which suggests peripheral recruitment.

The chain is encoded by TRBV27 joined to TRBJ1-3; the D gene cannot be resolved reliably. This clonotype was obtained from a human donor with basal cell carcinoma. The input for sequencing was tumor tissue, taken after anti-PD-1 treatment. The sequence in DNA is TGTGCCAGCAGTTTAAAGGGAGGTGGCACCATATATTTT. Protein translation: CASSLKGGGTIYF.